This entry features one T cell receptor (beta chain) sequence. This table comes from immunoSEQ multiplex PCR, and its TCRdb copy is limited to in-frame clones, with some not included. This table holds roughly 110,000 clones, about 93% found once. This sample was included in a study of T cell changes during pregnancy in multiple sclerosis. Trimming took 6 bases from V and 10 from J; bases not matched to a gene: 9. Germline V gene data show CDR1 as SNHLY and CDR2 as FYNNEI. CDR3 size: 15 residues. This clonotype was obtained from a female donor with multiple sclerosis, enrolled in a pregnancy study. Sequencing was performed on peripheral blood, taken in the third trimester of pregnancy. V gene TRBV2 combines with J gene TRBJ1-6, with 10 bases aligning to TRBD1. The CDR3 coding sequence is TGTGCCAGCAGGACCGGGACAGGGGATGGGTCACCCCTCCACTTT. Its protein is CASRTGTGDGSPLHF.